This T cell receptor beta chain appears in the sequencing data of a study of CD8+ T cells in alopecia areata. Indicated treatment: oral pan-JAK inhibitor, 5-10 mg twice daily. Once RNA had been extracted, it was reverse transcribed into cDNA to act as the sequencing template. Only in-frame clones appear in the TCRdb table, and some are missing; sequencing was by immunoSEQ multiplex PCR. The sample lists hundreds of thousands of clones, 60% occurring once. Overall study findings and caveats: Scalp clonality dropped significantly under tofacitinib, as did expanded CD8+ top-100 clones.

This clone was observed a few times. Its specificity is not known. Germline CDR1 SGHVS, CDR2 FNYEAQ. This CDR3 has 16 amino acids. Trimming shortened V by 4 bases and J by 3 bases, and 19 bases separated the two germline ends. The rearrangement links TRBV7-6 to TRBJ2-7; a possible D gene is TRBD1 (6 bases). The clonotype was recovered from a human donor with alopecia areata. This specimen was CD4+ T cells sorted from blood, taken between weeks 51 and 54, from a patient treated with tofacitinib. CDR3 in amino acids: CASSSTDRTSDYEQYF. Written as DNA, the CDR3 is TGTGCCAGCAGCTCTACCGACAGGACCTCAGACTACGAGCAGTACTTC.